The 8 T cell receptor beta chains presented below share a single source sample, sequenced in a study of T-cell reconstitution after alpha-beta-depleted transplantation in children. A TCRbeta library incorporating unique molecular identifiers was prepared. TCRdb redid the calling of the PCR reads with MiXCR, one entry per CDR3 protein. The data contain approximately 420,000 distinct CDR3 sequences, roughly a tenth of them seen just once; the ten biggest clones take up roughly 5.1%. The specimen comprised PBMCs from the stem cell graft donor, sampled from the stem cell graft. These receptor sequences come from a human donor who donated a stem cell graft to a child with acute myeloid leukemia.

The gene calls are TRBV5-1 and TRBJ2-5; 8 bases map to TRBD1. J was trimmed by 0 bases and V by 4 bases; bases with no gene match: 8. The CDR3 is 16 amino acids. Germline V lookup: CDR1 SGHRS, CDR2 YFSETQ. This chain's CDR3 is CASSPGTGNYQETQYF. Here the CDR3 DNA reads TGCGCCAGCAGCCCGGGGACAGGAAATTACCAAGAGACCCAGTACTTC.

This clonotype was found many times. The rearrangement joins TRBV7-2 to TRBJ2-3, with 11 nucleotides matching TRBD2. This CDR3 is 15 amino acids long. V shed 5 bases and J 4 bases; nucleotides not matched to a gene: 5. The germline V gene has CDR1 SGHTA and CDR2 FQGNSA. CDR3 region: CASSNSGGGPDTQYF. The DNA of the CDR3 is TGTGCCAGCAGCAATAGCGGGGGGGGTCCAGATACGCAGTATTTT.

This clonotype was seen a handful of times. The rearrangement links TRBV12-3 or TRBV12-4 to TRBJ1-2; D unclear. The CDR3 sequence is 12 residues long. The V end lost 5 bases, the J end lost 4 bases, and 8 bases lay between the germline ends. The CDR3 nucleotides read TGTGCCAGCAGTCCCGACCTCTATGGCTACACCTTC. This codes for CASSPDLYGYTF.

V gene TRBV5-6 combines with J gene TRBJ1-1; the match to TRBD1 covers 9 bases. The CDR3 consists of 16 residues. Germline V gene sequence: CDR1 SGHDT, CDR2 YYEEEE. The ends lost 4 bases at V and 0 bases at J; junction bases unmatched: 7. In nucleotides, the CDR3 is TGTGCCAGCAGCCTCGGACAGGGGACGTTGAACACTGAAGCTTTCTTT. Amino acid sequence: CASSLGQGTLNTEAFF.

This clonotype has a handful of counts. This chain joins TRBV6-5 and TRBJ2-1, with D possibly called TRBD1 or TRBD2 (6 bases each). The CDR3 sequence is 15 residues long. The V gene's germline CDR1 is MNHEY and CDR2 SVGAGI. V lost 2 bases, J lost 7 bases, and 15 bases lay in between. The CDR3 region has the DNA TGTGCCAGCAGTTACCCGACCGGGGGCGGGAATGAGCAGTTCTTC. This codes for CASSYPTGGGNEQFF.

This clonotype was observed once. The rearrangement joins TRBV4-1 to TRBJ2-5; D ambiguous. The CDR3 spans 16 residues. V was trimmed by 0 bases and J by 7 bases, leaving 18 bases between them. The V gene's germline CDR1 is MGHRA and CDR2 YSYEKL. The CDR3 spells CASSQDWSAILGTQYF. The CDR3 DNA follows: TGCGCCAGCAGCCAAGATTGGTCGGCTATACTCGGGACCCAGTACTTC.

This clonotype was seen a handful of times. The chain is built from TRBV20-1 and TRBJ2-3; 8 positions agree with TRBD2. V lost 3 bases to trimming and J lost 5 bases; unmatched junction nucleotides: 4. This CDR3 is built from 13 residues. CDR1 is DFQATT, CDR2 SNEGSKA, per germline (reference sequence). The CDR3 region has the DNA TGCAGTGCTAGGGTAGCGGGAATAGATACGCAGTATTTT. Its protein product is CSARVAGIDTQYF.

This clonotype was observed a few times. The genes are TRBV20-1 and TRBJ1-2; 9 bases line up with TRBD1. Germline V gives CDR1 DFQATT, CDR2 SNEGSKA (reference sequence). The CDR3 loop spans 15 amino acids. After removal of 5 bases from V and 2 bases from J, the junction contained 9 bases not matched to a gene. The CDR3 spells CSASDGTGLNYGYTF. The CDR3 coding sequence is TGCAGTGCTTCTGACGGGACAGGGTTAAACTATGGCTACACCTTC.